What follows are 22 T cell receptor beta chains derived from one specimen sequenced in a study of shared clonotypes between healthy human individuals. Libraries were prepared by immunoSEQ multiplex PCR; TCRdb keeps only in-frame clonotypes and omits some of them. The sample has about 2.4 million clones, approximately 93% seen once; the top ten hold 0.36%. Sequencing used naive CD4+ T cells from PBMCs. Subset meaning: CD45RA+ positively selected. The receptors come from a young man in good health. Some clones in this sample may be carry-over from other donors' samples.

This clone showed up just once. The chain carries TRBV5-4 and TRBJ2-5, with a possible D match to TRBD2 (6 bases). The J call may be mistaken, given a closer DNA end match to TRBJ2-7. Germline lookup yields CDR1 SGHNT and CDR2 YYREEE (reference sequence). CDR3 length: 16 amino acids. The CDR3 bases are TGTGCCAGCAGCTTGGGAGCCAAGGGAGGCTCCTACGAGCAGTACTTC. It codes for CASSLGAKGGSYEQYF.

The chain joins TRBV25-1 to TRBJ2-2; D is ambiguous. The CDR3 length is 12 residues. The germline CDR1 and CDR2 sequences are MGHDK and SYGVNS. Trimming took off 8 bases at V and 6 bases at J, with 10 bases between the two ends. The CDR3 protein is CASSPGAGELFF. In nucleotides, the CDR3 is TGTGCCAGCTCCCCTGGGGCCGGGGAGCTGTTTTTT.

This clone appeared a few times. The chain employs TRBV20-1 and TRBJ1-1; D may be TRBD1 (6 bases). The CDR3 spans 11 residues. Trimming stripped 7 bases from V and 4 bases from J, with 10 bases between. Germline V gene lookup returns CDR1 DFQATT and CDR2 SNEGSKA (reference sequence). CDR3 bases: TGCAGTGGACAGGTGATCACTGAAGCTTTCTTT. Amino acids: CSGQVITEAFF.

This chain connects TRBV5-1 to TRBJ1-1; D perhaps matches TRBD1 (5 bases). Germline V CDR1 and CDR2: SGHRS, YFSETQ. V was trimmed by 0 bases and J by 3 bases, leaving 9 bases between them. The CDR3 runs to 14 residues. CDR3 sequence reads: CASSLAGRYTEAFF. CDR3 DNA sequence: TGCGCCAGCAGCTTGGCAGGGAGGTACACTGAAGCTTTCTTT.

This chain links TRBV28 with TRBJ2-1; 11 bases agree with TRBD1. V trimming: 5 bases; J trimming: 0 bases; junction bases outside the gene matches: 18. Germline V lookup: CDR1 MDHEN, CDR2 SYDVKM. CDR3 length equals 21 residues. DNA of the CDR3: TGTGCCAGCAGTCCCCCTTGGACAGGGGGCTTATCCCTGAGCTCCTACAATGAGCAGTTCTTC. This sequence encodes CASSPPWTGGLSLSSYNEQFF.

The gene calls are TRBV20-1 and TRBJ2-7; TRBD2 matches at 12 bases. After removal of 2 bases from V and 12 bases from J, the junction contained 2 bases not matched to a gene. The CDR3 is made up of 11 amino acids. Germline values: CDR1 DFQATT, CDR2 SNEGSKA (reference sequence). CDR3 in amino acids: CSARSTSGRYF. Here the CDR3 DNA reads TGCAGTGCTAGATCGACTAGCGGGAGGTACTTC.

The V and J genes are TRBV6-5 and TRBJ2-3, with TRBD2 identical over 13 bases. Per the germline V gene, CDR1 is MNHEY and CDR2 is SVGAGI. Unmatched junction bases numbered 7, after V lost 4 bases and J lost 6 bases. This CDR3 spans 16 amino acids. The CDR3 is CASSWGLAGRGDTQYF. The CDR3 nucleotides read TGTGCCAGCAGTTGGGGACTAGCGGGACGTGGGGATACGCAGTATTTT.

The chain couples TRBV5-1 to TRBJ2-1; the D gene could be TRBD1 or TRBD2 (5 bases each). The germline V and J ends were trimmed by 4 bases and 2 bases, with 13 bases remaining between them. The CDR3 spans 15 residues. Germline loops: CDR1 SGHRS, CDR2 YFSETQ. The CDR3 reads CASSILGAAYNEQFF. The DNA of the CDR3 is TGCGCCAGCAGCATACTCGGGGCAGCCTACAATGAGCAGTTCTTC.

The chain combines TRBV5-1 with TRBJ2-5; D may be TRBD1 or TRBD2 (5 bases each). The CDR3 contains 17 residues. V was pared by 1 base and J by 2 bases, with 18 bases between. Germline assignment: CDR1 SGHRS and CDR2 YFSETQ. The CDR3 spells CASSLTTQGTAQETQYF. In nucleotides, the CDR3 is TGCGCCAGCAGCTTGACAACCCAAGGGACGGCACAAGAGACCCAGTACTTC.

This rearrangement joins TRBV5-8 to TRBJ2-2, with D maybe TRBD2 (5 bases). The CDR3 is 16 amino acids. The germline V and J ends were trimmed by 2 bases and 4 bases, with 15 bases remaining between them. Germline V gene data show CDR1 as SGHTS and CDR2 as YDEGEE. The CDR3 loop reads CASSLLHTAGTGELFF. CDR3 nucleotide sequence: TGTGCCAGCAGCTTACTCCATACGGCGGGCACCGGGGAGCTGTTTTTT. The full variable domain, in which reference TRBV5-8 and TRBJ2-2 provide the parts outside the CDR3, is EAGVTQSPTHLIKTRGQQATLRCSPISGHTSVYWYQQALGLGLQFLLWYDEGEERNRGNFPPRFSGRQFPNYSSELNVNALELEDSALYLCASSLLHTAGTGELFFGEGSRLTVL.

The genes are TRBV27 and TRBJ2-4, with a weak D call TRBD1 (5 bases). This CDR3 region has 14 residues. Germline loops: CDR1 MNHEY, CDR2 SMNVEV (reference sequence). V was shortened by 10 bases and J by 7 bases, with 20 bases between the two germline ends. The CDR3 nucleotides read TGTGCCACCTCGCCGGGCCGGACACGGAACATTCAGTACTTC. Protein product: CATSPGRTRNIQYF.

The V gene is TRBV30, the J gene TRBJ2-7; a possible D gene is TRBD1 (6 bases). Germline V gene lookup returns CDR1 GTSNPN and CDR2 SVGIG (reference sequence). This CDR3 is 15 amino acids long. Trimming cost V 4 bases and J 2 bases, with 18 bases left between them. This CDR3 is CAWIEWNRVTYEQYF. The CDR3, as DNA: TGTGCCTGGATTGAATGGAACAGGGTGACCTACGAGCAGTACTTC.

The V and J genes are TRBV6-1 and TRBJ2-7; 8 positions match TRBD1. The CDR3 consists of 15 residues. Germline trimming cut 6 bases from V and 3 bases from J; bases unmatched to any gene: 10. The germline gives CDR1 MNHNS, CDR2 SASEGT. The CDR3 protein is CASSLPQGAGYEQYF. The DNA for the CDR3 is TGTGCCAGCAGCCTACCCCAGGGGGCGGGCTACGAGCAGTACTTC.

The chain links TRBV27 to TRBJ2-4; 8 bases line up with TRBD2. Germline V gene data show CDR1 as MNHEY and CDR2 as SMNVEV (reference sequence). V was clipped by 8 bases and J by 6 bases; unmatched bases: 6. CDR3 size: 13 residues. The CDR3 spells CASRGGPLNIQYF. The CDR3 DNA reads as TGTGCCAGCCGGGGGGGTCCTTTAAACATTCAGTACTTC.

In regard to this clone: Other DNA sequences in this sample translate to the same CDR3. V usage is TRBV20-1 and J usage is TRBJ2-3, with D unclear. The CDR3 runs 11 residues. Trimming shortened V by 6 bases and J by 4 bases, and 8 bases separated the two germline ends. The germline V gene encodes CDR1 DFQATT and CDR2 SNEGSKA (reference sequence). The CDR3 is CSAGSPDTQYF. CDR3 bases: TGCAGTGCAGGGTCGCCAGATACGCAGTATTTT.

The rearrangement joins TRBV7-3 to TRBJ2-5; 11 positions match TRBD1. The CDR3 totals 15 residues. Germline lookup yields CDR1 SGHTA and CDR2 FQGTGA. The V gene end was trimmed by 5 bases and the J gene end by 5 bases; junction bases not matched to a gene: 7. CDR3 coding DNA: TGTGCCAGCAGCCGAGGGACAGGGGGGTTTGAGACCCAGTACTTC. Encoded protein: CASSRGTGGFETQYF.

V is TRBV28 and J is TRBJ1-2; 8 positions match TRBD1. After removal of 6 bases from V and 3 bases from J, the junction contained 12 bases not matched to a gene. Germline V gene sequence: CDR1 MDHEN, CDR2 SYDVKM. This CDR3 is 16 amino acids long. The CDR3 coding sequence is TGTGCCAGCAGCCCGAATTCGGGACAGGAAGACTATGGCTACACCTTC. It translates to CASSPNSGQEDYGYTF.

The chain carries TRBV2 and TRBJ2-7, with D perhaps given as TRBD1 or TRBD2 (5 bases each). CDR3 size: 14 residues. Germline CDR1 reads SNHLY; CDR2 reads FYNNEI. Trimming left V 5 bases short and J 3 bases short, with 14 bases between. CDR3 nucleotide sequence: TGTGCCAGCAGTACGGGACGGAATTTCTACGAGCAGTACTTC. Its translation: CASSTGRNFYEQYF. The variable domain in full, with the rest retrieved from reference TRBV2 and TRBJ2-7, is EPEVTQTPSHQVTQMGQEVILRCVPISNHLYFYWYRQILGQKVEFLVSFYNNEISEKSEIFDDQFSVERPDGSNFTLKIRSTKLEDSAMYFCASSTGRNFYEQYFGPGTRLTVT.

V and J are TRBV2 and TRBJ2-5; 9 bases match TRBD2. Looked up from germline, CDR1 is SNHLY and CDR2 is FYNNEI. The ends lost 5 bases at V and 2 bases at J; junction bases unmatched: 6. The CDR3 length is 15 residues. CDR3 nucleotides: TGTGCCAGCAGTCAGACTAGCGGACGTCAAGAGACCCAGTACTTC. This codes for CASSQTSGRQETQYF.

This clone has a handful of counts. This chain joins TRBV28 and TRBJ1-4; D unclear. This CDR3 is 14 amino acids long. V lost 4 bases and J lost 5, with 11 bases in between. The V gene's germline CDR1 is MDHEN and CDR2 SYDVKM. CDR3 residues: CASSSAAGNEKLFF. CDR3 bases: TGTGCCAGCAGTTCGGCAGCGGGGAATGAAAAACTGTTTTTT.

The rearrangement links TRBV21-1 to TRBJ1-5. TRBV21-1 is a recognized pseudogene. This CDR3 has 16 amino acids. CDR3 protein: CASSKGGDSSNQPQHF. CDR3 sequence (DNA): TGTGCCAGCAGCAAAGGTGGGGATAGTAGCAATCAGCCCCAGCATTTT.

The chain recombines TRBV5-1 with TRBJ2-1; no reliable D call. Per the germline V gene, CDR1 is SGHRS and CDR2 is YFSETQ. Trimming cost V 4 bases and J 3 bases, with 17 bases left between them. This CDR3 comprises 16 residues. In DNA, the CDR3 is TGCGCCAGCAGCCCGATGGACGGTGGCAACTACAATGAGCAGTTCTTC. Its translation is CASSPMDGGNYNEQFF.